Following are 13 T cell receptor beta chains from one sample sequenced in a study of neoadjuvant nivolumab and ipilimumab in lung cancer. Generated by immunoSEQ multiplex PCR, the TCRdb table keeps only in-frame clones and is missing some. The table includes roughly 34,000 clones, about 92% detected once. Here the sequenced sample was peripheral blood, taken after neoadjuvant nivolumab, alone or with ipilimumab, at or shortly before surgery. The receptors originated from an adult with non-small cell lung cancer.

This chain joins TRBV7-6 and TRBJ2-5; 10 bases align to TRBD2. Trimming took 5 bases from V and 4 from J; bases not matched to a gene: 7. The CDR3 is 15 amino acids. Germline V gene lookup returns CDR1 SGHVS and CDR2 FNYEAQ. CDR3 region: CASSSSAGGIETQYF. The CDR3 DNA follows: TGTGCCAGCAGCAGCTCAGCGGGAGGGATAGAGACCCAGTACTTC.

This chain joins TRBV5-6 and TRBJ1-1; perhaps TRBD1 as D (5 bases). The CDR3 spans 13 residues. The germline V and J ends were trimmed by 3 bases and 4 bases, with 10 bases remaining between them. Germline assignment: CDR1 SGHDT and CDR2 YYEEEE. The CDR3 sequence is CASSWGGSTEAFF. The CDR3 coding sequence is TGTGCCAGCAGCTGGGGGGGGAGCACTGAAGCTTTCTTT.

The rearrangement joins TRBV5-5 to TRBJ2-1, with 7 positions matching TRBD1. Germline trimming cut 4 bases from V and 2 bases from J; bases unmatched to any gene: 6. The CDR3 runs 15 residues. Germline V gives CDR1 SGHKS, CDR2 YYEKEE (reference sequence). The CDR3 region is CASSLQGSAYNEQFF. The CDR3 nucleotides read TGTGCCAGCAGCCTACAGGGGAGCGCCTACAATGAGCAGTTCTTC.

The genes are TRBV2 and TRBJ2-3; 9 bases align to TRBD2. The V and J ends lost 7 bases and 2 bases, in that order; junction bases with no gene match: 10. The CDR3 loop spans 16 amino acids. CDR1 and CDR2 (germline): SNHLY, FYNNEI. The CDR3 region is CASTSNPGLATDTQYF. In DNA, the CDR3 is TGTGCCAGCACCTCAAACCCGGGACTAGCCACAGATACGCAGTATTTT.

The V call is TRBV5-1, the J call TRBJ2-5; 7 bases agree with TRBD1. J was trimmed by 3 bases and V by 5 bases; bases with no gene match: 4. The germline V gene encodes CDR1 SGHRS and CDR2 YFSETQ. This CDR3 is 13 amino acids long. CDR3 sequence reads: CASSHGTEETQYF. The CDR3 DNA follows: TGCGCCAGCAGTCATGGGACAGAAGAGACCCAGTACTTC.

The CDR3 sequence is CASSLRVAGTGGGETQYF. Written as DNA, the CDR3 is TGCGCCAGCAGCTTGAGGGTTGCCGGGACAGGGGGCGGAGAGACCCAGTACTTC. The V and J genes are TRBV5-1 and TRBJ2-5, with 12 bases that match TRBD1. The CDR3 extends over 18 amino acids. In germline, CDR1 is SGHRS, CDR2 YFSETQ. The V segment lost 1 base and the J segment 4 bases; nucleotides outside the gene matches: 11.

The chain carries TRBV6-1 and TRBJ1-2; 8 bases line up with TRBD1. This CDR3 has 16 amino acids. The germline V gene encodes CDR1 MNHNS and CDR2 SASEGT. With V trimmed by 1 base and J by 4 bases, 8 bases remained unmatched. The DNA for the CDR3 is TGTGCCAGCAGTGAAGACGTGGACAGGGACTTCTATGGCTACACCTTC. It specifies CASSEDVDRDFYGYTF.

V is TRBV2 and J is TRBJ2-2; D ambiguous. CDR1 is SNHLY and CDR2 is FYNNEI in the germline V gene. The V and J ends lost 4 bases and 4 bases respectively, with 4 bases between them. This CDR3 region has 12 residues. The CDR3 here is CASSVATGELFF. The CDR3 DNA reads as TGTGCCAGCAGTGTCGCCACCGGGGAGCTGTTTTTT.

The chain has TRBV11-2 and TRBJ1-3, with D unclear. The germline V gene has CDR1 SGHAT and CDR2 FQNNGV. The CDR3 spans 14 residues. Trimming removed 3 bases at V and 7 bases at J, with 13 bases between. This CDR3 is CASSLGSLINTIYF. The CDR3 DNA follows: TGTGCCAGCAGCTTGGGCAGCCTCATCAACACCATATATTTT.

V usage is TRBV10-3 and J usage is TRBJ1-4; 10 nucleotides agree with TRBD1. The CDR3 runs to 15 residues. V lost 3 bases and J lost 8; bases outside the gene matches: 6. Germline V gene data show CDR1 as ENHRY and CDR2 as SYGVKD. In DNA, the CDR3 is TGTGCCATCAGTGACCGGACAGGGGGGAACGAAAAACTGTTTTTT. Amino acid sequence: CAISDRTGGNEKLFF.

The DNA of the CDR3 is TGCGCCAGCAGTGAGTCCGGTAACTATGGCTACACCTTC. Amino acids: CASSESGNYGYTF. The chain joins TRBV10-1 to TRBJ1-2; D call uncertain. This CDR3 region has 13 residues. Germline loops: CDR1 WNHNN, CDR2 SYGVQD (reference sequence). With 0 bases removed from V and 1 base from J, the gap between germline ends came to 3 bases.

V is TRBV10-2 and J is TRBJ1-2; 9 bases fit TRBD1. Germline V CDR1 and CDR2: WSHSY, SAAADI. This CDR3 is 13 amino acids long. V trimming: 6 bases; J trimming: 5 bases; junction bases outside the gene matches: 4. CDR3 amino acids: CASRPDRGYGYTF. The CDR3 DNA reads TGCGCCAGCAGACCGGACAGGGGTTATGGCTACACCTTC.

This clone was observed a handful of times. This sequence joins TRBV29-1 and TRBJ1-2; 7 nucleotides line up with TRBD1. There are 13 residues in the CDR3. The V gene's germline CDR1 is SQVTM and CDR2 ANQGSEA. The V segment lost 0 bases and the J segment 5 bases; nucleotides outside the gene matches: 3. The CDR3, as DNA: TGCAGCGTTGAAGAACCCAGGGGGTATGGCTACACCTTC. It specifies CSVEEPRGYGYTF. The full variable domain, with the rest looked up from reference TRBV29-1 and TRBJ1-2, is SAVISQKPSRDICQRGTSLTIQCQVDSQVTMMFWYRQQPGQSLTLIATANQGSEATYESGFVIDKFPISRPNLTFSTLTVSNMSPEDSSIYLCSVEEPRGYGYTFGSGTRLTVV.